The 17 T cell receptor beta chains listed next were all sequenced from one sample in a study of blood T cell repertoires in COVID-19 (TCRdb year 2020). The method behind the library was the immunoSEQ multiplex PCR assay. As stored in TCRdb, this immuneACCESS dataset retains in-frame rearrangements with V and J assigned. A fraction of the clones does not appear; measured against another copy, unresolved V genes explain less than half of the discrepancy, and the remainder lacks a known reason. In this sample the table shows under 450,000 clones, 89% of which occur a single time. The top ten clonotypes cover about 1.6% of the sample. Sample: peripheral blood. Source of these receptors: a woman between 40 and 55 years old with COVID-19, enrolled during active disease.

This chain uses TRBV9 with TRBJ1-3; D is uncertain. The CDR3 is 15 amino acids. Germline CDR1 is SGDLS and CDR2 is YYNGEE. Trimming shortened V by 3 bases and J by 4 bases, and 14 bases separated the two germline ends. This chain's CDR3 is CASSAGGRQGNTIYF. The CDR3 DNA is TGTGCCAGCAGCGCCGGAGGACGGCAAGGAAACACCATATATTTT.

The chain uses TRBV12-3 or TRBV12-4 and TRBJ1-2; no clear D gene. V dropped 6 bases and J dropped 7 bases, with 12 bases sitting between them. The CDR3 consists of 12 residues. The CDR3 DNA sequence: TGTGCCAGCAGCCTGCTAGGAGGTGGCTACACCTTC. Protein: CASSLLGGGYTF.

J is TRBJ1-5 and V is TRBV28; no clear D gene. The CDR3 sequence is 17 residues long. Germline CDR1 and CDR2: MDHEN and SYDVKM. V was trimmed by 6 bases and J by 0 bases, leaving 18 bases between them. The CDR3 DNA is TGTGCCAGCAGCCACGGGATCCTTCCCTTTAGCAATCAGCCCCAGCATTTT. Translating it yields CASSHGILPFSNQPQHF.

The chain is built from TRBV19 and TRBJ2-6; TRBD1 might be the D (5 bases). Trimming stripped 4 bases from V and 3 bases from J, with 7 bases between. The CDR3 extends over 14 amino acids. Germline values: CDR1 LNHDA, CDR2 SQIVND (reference sequence). The CDR3 DNA follows: TGTGCCAGTAGTAGCAGGGTTGGGGCCAACGTCCTGACTTTC. This codes for CASSSRVGANVLTF.

The rearrangement joins TRBV7-3 to TRBJ2-7; 10 bases map to TRBD1. The germline gives CDR1 SGHTA, CDR2 FQGTGA. Germline trimming cut 1 base from V and 2 bases from J; bases unmatched to any gene: 14. The CDR3 is 19 amino acids. The CDR3 sequence: CASSLIVTPRTGGTYEQYF. The CDR3 DNA reads as TGTGCCAGCAGCTTAATAGTAACGCCCCGGACAGGGGGTACCTACGAGCAGTACTTC.

V and J are TRBV24-1 and TRBJ2-1; 7 nucleotides agree with TRBD2. This CDR3 has 14 residues. J was trimmed by 9 bases and V by 5 bases; bases with no gene match: 9. Looked up from germline, CDR1 is KGHDR and CDR2 is SFDVKD. CDR3 DNA: TGTGCCACCAGTGGGGCGGGAGCCGCTGGTGAGCAGTTCTTC. It translates to CATSGAGAAGEQFF.

The chain joins TRBV5-4 to TRBJ2-7, with 14 positions matching TRBD2. The germline gives CDR1 SGHNT, CDR2 YYREEE (reference sequence). The CDR3 contains 20 residues. With 3 bases clipped from V and 0 bases from J, the junction kept 14 bases outside the gene matches. CDR3 sequence (DNA): TGTGCCAGCAGCTCCGAAGGCCCGGGACTAGCGGGAGATAGCTCCTACGAGCAGTACTTC. This gives the protein CASSSEGPGLAGDSSYEQYF.

This chain links TRBV2 with TRBJ1-3; D is unclear. CDR3 length equals 20 residues. Germline V lookup: CDR1 SNHLY, CDR2 FYNNEI. V shed 7 bases and J shed 0 bases, with 28 bases lying between them. The CDR3 nucleotides are TGTGCCAGCATTCAAAACGGGATTCTTCTGGGAGGGAGCTCTGGAAACACCATATATTTT. It codes for CASIQNGILLGGSSGNTIYF.

This chain uses TRBV4-3 with TRBJ1-4; D remains ambiguous. CDR1 is LGHNA and CDR2 is YSLEER in the germline V gene. The CDR3 is made up of 15 amino acids. V lost 1 base, J lost 7 bases, and 13 bases lay in between. The CDR3 reads CASSQVPGRIEKLFF. CDR3 in DNA: TGCGCCAGCAGCCAAGTGCCCGGGAGAATTGAAAAACTGTTTTTT.

The rearrangement uses TRBV4-1 and TRBJ2-2, with 12 bases fitting TRBD2. Germline loops: CDR1 MGHRA, CDR2 YSYEKL. CDR3 length equals 17 residues. V lost 2 bases and J lost 6; bases outside the gene matches: 7. CDR3 nucleotide sequence: TGCGCCAGCAGCCAATTCAAGACTAGCGGGAGTTCCGGGGAGCTGTTTTTT. Translation gives CASSQFKTSGSSGELFF.

The rearrangement uses TRBV19 and TRBJ1-2; D might be TRBD1 (6 bases). This CDR3 is built from 16 residues. The germline V and J ends were trimmed by 7 bases and 2 bases, with 20 bases remaining between them. CDR1 is LNHDA, CDR2 SQIVND, per germline (reference sequence). The DNA of the CDR3 is TGTGCCAGTACCTTGCGGCAGGGGTTTAAGAACTATGGCTACACCTTC. Translating gives CASTLRQGFKNYGYTF.

The chain combines TRBV2 with TRBJ1-2; the match to TRBD1 covers 7 bases. Unmatched junction bases numbered 11, after V lost 8 bases and J lost 2 bases. The CDR3 is 15 residues long. Germline CDR1 is SNHLY and CDR2 is FYNNEI. The CDR3 spells CASGNSGTVNYGYTF. The CDR3, as DNA: TGTGCCAGCGGAAATTCCGGGACAGTAAACTATGGCTACACCTTC.

The CDR3 sequence: CASSLSPLGLTHNEKLFF. DNA for the CDR3: TGTGCCAGCAGTTTATCCCCTCTGGGTCTGACACATAATGAAAAACTGTTTTTT. The chain recombines TRBV27 with TRBJ1-4, with D unclear. Looked up from germline, CDR1 is MNHEY and CDR2 is SMNVEV (reference sequence). V was shortened by 0 bases and J by 4 bases, with 18 bases between the two germline ends. This CDR3 is 18 amino acids long.

The chain carries TRBV9 and TRBJ1-2; D unresolved. Trimming cost V 2 bases and J 8 bases, with 16 bases left between them. Germline CDR1 reads SGDLS; CDR2 reads YYNGEE. The CDR3 extends over 14 amino acids. The CDR3 sequence is CASSVGSTARGYTF. The CDR3 DNA reads as TGTGCCAGCAGCGTCGGATCTACTGCTAGGGGCTACACCTTC.

This sequence joins TRBV2 and TRBJ1-2; TRBD1 agrees at 7 bases. CDR1 is SNHLY and CDR2 is FYNNEI in the germline V gene. V trimming: 0 bases; J trimming: 7 bases; junction bases outside the gene matches: 14. This CDR3 has 17 amino acids. CDR3 DNA: TGTGCCAGCAGTGAAGCCCCTCGGACAGGTTCCTCGGGTGGCTACACCTTC. The encoded protein is CASSEAPRTGSSGGYTF.

The chain joins TRBV9 to TRBJ2-1; D may be TRBD2 (6 bases). The germline V and J ends were trimmed by 0 bases and 2 bases, with 18 bases remaining between them. Germline V gives CDR1 SGDLS, CDR2 YYNGEE. The CDR3 length is 18 residues. The chain's CDR3 is CASSVESAGWGPYNEQFF. The CDR3 nucleotides read TGTGCCAGCAGCGTAGAATCGGCGGGATGGGGACCCTACAATGAGCAGTTCTTC. Complete variable domain (other parts from reference TRBV9 and TRBJ2-1): DSGVTQTPKHLITATGQRVTLRCSPRSGDLSVYWYQQSLDQGLQFLIQYYNGEERAKGNILERFSAQQFPDLHSELNLSSLELGDSALYFCASSVESAGWGPYNEQFFGPGTRLTVL.

V is TRBV7-8 and J is TRBJ2-3; tentatively, D is TRBD2 (6 bases). CDR3 size: 16 residues. CDR1 is SGHVS, CDR2 FQNEAQ, per germline. V shed 4 bases and J shed 0 bases, with 14 bases lying between them. CDR3: CASSSRWGLSTDTQYF. In nucleotides, the CDR3 is TGTGCCAGCAGCTCTCGGTGGGGACTTAGCACAGATACGCAGTATTTT.